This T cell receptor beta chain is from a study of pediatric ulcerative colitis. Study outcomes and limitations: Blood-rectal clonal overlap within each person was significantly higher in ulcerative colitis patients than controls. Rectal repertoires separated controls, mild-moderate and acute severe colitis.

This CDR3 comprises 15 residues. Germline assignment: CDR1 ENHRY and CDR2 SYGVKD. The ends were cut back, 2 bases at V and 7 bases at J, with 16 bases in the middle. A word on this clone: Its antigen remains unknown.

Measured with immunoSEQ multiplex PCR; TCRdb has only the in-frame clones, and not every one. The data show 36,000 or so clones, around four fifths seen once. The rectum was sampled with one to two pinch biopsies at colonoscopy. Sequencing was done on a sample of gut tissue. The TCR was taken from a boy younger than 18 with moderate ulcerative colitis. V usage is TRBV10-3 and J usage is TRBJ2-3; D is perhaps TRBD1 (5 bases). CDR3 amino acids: CAISERQSSPHTQYF. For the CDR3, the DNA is TGTGCCATCAGTGAGAGACAGTCCTCCCCCCATACGCAGTATTTT.